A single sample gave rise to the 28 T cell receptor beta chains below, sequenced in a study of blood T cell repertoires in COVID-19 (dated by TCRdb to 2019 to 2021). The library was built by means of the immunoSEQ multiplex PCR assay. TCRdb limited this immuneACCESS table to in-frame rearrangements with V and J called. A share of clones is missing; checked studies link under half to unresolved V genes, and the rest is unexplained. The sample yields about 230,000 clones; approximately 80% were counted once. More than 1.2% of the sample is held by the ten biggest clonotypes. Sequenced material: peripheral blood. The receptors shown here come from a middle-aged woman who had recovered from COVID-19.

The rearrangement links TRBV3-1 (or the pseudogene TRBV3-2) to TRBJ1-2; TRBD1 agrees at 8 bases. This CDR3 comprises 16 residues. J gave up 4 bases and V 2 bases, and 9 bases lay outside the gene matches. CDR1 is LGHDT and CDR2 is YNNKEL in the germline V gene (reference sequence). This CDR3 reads CASSQIGQGGFYGYTF. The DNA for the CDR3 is TGTGCCAGCAGCCAAATCGGACAGGGAGGGTTCTATGGCTACACCTTC.

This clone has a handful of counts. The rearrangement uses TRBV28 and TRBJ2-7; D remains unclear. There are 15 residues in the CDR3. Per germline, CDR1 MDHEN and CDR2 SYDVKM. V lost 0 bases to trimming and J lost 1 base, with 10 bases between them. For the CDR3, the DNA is TGTGCCAGCAGTTTATGGGCGGTGGCATCCTACGAGCAGTACTTC. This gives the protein CASSLWAVASYEQYF.

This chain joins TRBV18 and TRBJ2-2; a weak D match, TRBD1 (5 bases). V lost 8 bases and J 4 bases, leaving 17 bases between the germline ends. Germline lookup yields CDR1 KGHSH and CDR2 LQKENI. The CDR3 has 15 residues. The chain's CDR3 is CASGGSPGLTGELFF. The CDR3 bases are TGTGCCAGCGGTGGCTCCCCAGGGCTCACCGGGGAGCTGTTTTTT.

The chain's CDR3 is CASILSGGTDTQYF. The CDR3 coding sequence is TGTGCCAGCATCCTTAGCGGGGGGACAGATACGCAGTATTTT. V is TRBV7-2 and J is TRBJ2-3; 10 bases map to TRBD2. The CDR3 totals 14 residues. In germline, CDR1 is SGHTA, CDR2 FQGNSA. V lost 7 bases, J lost 3 bases, and 4 bases stayed unmatched.

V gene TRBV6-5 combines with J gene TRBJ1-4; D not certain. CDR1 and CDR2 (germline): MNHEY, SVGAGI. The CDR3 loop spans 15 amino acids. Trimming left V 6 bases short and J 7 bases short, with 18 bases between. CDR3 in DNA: TGTGCCAGCAGGCCCGGGGATACGCCGGGTGAAAAACTGTTTTTT. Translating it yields CASRPGDTPGEKLFF.

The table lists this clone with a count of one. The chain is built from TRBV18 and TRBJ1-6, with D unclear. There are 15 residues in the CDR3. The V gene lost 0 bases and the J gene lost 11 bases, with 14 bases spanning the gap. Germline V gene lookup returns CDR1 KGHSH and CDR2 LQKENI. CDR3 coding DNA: TGTGCCAGCTCACCACCTATGCAGACACAGCCACCCCTCCACTTT. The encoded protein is CASSPPMQTQPPLHF.

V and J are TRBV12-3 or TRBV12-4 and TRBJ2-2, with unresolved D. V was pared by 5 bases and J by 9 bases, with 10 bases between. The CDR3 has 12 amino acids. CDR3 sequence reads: CASSLLSRELFF. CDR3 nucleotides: TGTGCCAGCAGTCTCCTATCGCGGGAGCTGTTTTTT.

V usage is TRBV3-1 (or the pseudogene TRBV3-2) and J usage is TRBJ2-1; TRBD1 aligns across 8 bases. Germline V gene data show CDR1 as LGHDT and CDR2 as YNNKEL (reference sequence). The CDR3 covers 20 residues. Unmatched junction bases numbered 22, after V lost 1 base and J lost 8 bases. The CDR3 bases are TGTGCCAGCAGCCAAGGACCGTTATCGTTACGGACAGGGACGTACGATGAGCAGTTCTTC. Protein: CASSQGPLSLRTGTYDEQFF.

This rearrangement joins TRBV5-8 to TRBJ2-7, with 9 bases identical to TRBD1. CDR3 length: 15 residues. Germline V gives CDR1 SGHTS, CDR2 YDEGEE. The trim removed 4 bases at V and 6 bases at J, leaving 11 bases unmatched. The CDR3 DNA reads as TGTGCCAGCAGCACGTGGGACAGGGTATCACTCGAGCAGTACTTC. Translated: CASSTWDRVSLEQYF. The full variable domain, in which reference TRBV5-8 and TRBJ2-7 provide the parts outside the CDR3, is EAGVTQSPTHLIKTRGQQATLRCSPISGHTSVYWYQQALGLGLQFLLWYDEGEERNRGNFPPRFSGRQFPNYSSELNVNALELEDSALYLCASSTWDRVSLEQYFGPGTRLTVT.

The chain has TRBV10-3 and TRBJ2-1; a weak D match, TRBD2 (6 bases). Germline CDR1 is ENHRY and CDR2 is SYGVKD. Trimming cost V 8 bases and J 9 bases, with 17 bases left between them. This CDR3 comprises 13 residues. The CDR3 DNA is TGTGCCATCCAAGGAGGGTTAATGACTGAGCAGTTCTTC. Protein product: CAIQGGLMTEQFF.

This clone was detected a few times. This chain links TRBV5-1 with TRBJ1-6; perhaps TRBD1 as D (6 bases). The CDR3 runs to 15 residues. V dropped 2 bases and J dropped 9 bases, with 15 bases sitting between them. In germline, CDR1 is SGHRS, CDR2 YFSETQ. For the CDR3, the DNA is TGCGCCAGCAGCTTAGGGCAGGGGAACCTTTCACCCCTCCACTTT. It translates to CASSLGQGNLSPLHF.

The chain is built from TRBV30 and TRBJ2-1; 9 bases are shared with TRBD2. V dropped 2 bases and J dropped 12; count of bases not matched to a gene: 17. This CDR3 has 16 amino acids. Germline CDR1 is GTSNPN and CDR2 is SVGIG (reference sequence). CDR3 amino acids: CAWSREWRGGNSGQFF. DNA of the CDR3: TGTGCCTGGAGTCGGGAGTGGCGGGGGGGCAATAGTGGGCAGTTCTTC.

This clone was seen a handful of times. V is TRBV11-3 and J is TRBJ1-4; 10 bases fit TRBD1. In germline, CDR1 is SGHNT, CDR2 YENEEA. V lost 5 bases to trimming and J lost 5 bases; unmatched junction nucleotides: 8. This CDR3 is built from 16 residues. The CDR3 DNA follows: TGTGCCAGCAGCCTCGGGACAGGGGCCACGAATGAAAAACTGTTTTTT. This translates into CASSLGTGATNEKLFF.

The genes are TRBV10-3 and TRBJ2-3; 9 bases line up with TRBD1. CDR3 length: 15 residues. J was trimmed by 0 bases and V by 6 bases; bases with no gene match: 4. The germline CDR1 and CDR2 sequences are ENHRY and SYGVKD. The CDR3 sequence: CAIRRQGGSTDTQYF. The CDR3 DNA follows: TGTGCCATCAGAAGACAGGGGGGAAGCACAGATACGCAGTATTTT.

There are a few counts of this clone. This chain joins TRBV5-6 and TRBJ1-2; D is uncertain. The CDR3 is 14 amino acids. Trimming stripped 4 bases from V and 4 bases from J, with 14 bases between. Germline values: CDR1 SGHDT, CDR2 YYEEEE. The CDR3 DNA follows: TGTGCCAGCAGCCCCGAATACAGTGGCTATGGCTACACCTTC. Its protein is CASSPEYSGYGYTF.

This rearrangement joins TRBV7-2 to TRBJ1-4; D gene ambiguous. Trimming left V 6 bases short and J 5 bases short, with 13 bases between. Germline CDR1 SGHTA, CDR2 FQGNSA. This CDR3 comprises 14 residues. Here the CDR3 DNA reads TGTGCCAGCAGTCCTACTCTACTCAATGAAAAACTGTTTTTT. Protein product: CASSPTLLNEKLFF.

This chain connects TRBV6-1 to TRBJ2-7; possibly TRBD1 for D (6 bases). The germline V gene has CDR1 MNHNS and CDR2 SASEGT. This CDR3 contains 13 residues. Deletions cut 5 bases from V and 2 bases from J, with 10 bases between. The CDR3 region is CASSSGQTYEQYF. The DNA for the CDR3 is TGTGCCAGCAGTTCCGGACAGACCTACGAGCAGTACTTC.

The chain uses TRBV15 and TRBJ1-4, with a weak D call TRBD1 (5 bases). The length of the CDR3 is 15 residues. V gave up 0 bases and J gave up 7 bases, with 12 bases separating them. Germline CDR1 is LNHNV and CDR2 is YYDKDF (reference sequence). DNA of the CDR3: TGTGCCACCAGCAGAGATCAGGGCACCGGTGAAAAACTGTTTTTT. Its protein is CATSRDQGTGEKLFF. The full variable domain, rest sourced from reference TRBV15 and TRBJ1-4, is DAMVIQNPRYQVTQFGKPVTLSCSQTLNHNVMYWYQQKSSQAPKLLFHYYDKDFNNEADTPDNFQSRRPNTSFCFLDIRSPGLGDTAMYLCATSRDQGTGEKLFFGSGTQLSVL.

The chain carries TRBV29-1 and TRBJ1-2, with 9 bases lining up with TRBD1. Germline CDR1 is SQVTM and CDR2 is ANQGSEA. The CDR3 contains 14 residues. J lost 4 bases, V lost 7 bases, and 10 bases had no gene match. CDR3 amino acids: CSAPATGGVYGYTF. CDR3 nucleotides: TGCAGCGCACCCGCGACAGGGGGAGTCTATGGCTACACCTTC.

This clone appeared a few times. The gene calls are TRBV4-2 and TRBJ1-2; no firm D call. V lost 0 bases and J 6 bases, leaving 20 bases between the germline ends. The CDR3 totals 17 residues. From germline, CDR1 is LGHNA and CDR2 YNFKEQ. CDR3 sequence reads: CASSQEGGIKGGDGYTF. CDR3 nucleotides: TGTGCCAGCAGCCAAGAGGGAGGGATAAAGGGAGGCGATGGCTACACCTTC.

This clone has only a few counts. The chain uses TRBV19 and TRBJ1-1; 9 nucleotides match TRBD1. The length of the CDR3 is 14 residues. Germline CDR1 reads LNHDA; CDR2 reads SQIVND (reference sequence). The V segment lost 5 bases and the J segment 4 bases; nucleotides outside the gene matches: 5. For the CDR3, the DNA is TGTGCCAGTAGTCGACAGGGGGTCGGCACTGAAGCTTTCTTT. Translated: CASSRQGVGTEAFF.

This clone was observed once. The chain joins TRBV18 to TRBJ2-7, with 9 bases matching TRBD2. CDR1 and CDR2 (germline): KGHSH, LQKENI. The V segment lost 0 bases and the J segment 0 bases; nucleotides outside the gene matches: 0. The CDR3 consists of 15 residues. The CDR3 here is CASSPPAGGSYEQYF. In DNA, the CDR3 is TGTGCCAGCTCACCACCAGCGGGGGGCTCCTACGAGCAGTACTTC.

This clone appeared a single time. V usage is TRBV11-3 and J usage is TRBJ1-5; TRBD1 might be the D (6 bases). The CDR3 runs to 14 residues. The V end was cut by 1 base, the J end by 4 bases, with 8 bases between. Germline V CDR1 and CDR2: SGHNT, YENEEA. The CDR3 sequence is CASSLGTANQPQHF. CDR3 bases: TGTGCCAGCAGCTTAGGGACAGCGAATCAGCCCCAGCATTTT.

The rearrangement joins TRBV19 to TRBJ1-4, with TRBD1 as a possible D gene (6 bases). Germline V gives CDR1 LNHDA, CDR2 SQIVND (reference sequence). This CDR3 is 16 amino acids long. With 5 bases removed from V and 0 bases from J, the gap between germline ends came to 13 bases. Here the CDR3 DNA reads TGTGCCAGTAGTTTCGACAGGCCTGCAACTAATGAAAAACTGTTTTTT. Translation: CASSFDRPATNEKLFF.

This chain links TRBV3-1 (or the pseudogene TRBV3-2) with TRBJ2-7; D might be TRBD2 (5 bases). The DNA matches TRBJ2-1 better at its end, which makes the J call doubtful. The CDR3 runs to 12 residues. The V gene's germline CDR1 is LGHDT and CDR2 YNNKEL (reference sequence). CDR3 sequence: CASSHQRNEQFF. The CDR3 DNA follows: TGTGCCAGCAGCCATCAGCGGAATGAGCAGTTCTTC.

The chain's CDR3 is CASRESRTIYF. CDR3 DNA sequence: TGTGCCAGCAGGGAGTCCCGCACCATATATTTT. The chain has TRBV11-2 and TRBJ1-3, with no clear D. CDR1 SGHAT and CDR2 FQNNGV come from the germline V gene. V was cut by 6 bases and J by 9 bases, with 9 bases left in between. This CDR3 has 11 amino acids.

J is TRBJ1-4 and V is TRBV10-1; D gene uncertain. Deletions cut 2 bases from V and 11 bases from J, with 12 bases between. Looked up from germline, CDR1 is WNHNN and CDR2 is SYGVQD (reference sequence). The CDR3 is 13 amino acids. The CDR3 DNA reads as TGCGCCAGCAGTGAGCATGGGAGGGAGAAACTGTTTTTT. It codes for CASSEHGREKLFF.

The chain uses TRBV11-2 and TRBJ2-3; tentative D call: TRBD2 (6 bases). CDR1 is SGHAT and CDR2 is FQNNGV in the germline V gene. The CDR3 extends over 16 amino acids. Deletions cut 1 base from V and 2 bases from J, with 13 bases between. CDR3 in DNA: TGTGCCAGCAGCTTAGGGGCGGGATTAGACACAGATACGCAGTATTTT. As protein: CASSLGAGLDTDTQYF.